This T cell receptor beta chain is drawn from a study of T-cell reconstitution after alpha-beta-depleted transplantation in children. Study-wide findings and caveats: Expanded graft clones numbering several hundred reportedly gave rise to alpha-beta T cells about two months after transplant. The main origin of T-cell counts and diversity one year after transplant was newly produced T cells.

Only a few counts were recorded for this clonotype. The antigen is not known. For TCRbeta, the library was prepared with unique molecular identifiers. TCRdb reanalysed the PCR reads using MiXCR and keeps one entry per CDR3 protein. Among around 440,000 distinct CDR3 sequences listed, 8% to 11% were seen once. CDR3 length: 13 amino acids. Germline V gives CDR1 MGHDK, CDR2 SYGVNS. The V gene lost 5 bases and the J gene lost 3 bases, with 11 bases spanning the gap. The chain has TRBV25-1 and TRBJ2-7; D perhaps matches TRBD1 (6 bases). The material sequenced was PBMCs, taken before TCRalphabeta/CD19-depleted stem cell transplant. This clonotype was obtained from a child aged 2 to 9 with inherited bone marrow failure, due to receive a stem cell transplant. The DNA for the CDR3 is TGTGCCAGCAGTCGGACAGATAACTACGAGCAGTACTTC. Protein product: CASSRTDNYEQYF.